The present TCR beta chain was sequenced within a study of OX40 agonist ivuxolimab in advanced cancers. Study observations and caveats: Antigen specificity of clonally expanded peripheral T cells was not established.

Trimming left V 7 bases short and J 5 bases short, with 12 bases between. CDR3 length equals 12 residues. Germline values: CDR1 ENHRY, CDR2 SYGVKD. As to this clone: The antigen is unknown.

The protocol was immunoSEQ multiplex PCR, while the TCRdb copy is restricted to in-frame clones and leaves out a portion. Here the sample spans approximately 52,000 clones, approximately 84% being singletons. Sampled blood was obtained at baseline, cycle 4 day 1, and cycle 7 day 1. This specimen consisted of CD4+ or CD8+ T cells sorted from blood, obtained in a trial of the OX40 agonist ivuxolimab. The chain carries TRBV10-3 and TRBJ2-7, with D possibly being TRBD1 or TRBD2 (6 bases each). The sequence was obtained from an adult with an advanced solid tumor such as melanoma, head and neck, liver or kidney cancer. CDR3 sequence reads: CAINGGPDEQYF. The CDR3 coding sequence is TGTGCCATCAACGGGGGCCCAGACGAGCAGTACTTC.